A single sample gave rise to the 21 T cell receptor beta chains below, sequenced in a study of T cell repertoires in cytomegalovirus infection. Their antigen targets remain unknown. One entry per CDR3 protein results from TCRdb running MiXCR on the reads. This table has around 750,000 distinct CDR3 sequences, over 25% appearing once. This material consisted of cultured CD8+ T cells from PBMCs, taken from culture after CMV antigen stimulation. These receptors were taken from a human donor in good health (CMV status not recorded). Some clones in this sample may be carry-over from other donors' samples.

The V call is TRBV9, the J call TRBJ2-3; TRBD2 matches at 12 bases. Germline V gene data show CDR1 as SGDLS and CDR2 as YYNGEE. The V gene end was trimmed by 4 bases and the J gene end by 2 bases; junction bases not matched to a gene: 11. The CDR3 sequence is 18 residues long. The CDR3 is CASSTRPSGGDVTDTQYF. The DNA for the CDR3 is TGTGCCAGCAGCACCCGTCCTAGCGGGGGGGATGTCACAGATACGCAGTATTTT. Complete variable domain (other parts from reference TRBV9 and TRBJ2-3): DSGVTQTPKHLITATGQRVTLRCSPRSGDLSVYWYQQSLDQGLQFLIQYYNGEERAKGNILERFSAQQFPDLHSELNLSSLELGDSALYFCASSTRPSGGDVTDTQYFGPGTRLTVL.

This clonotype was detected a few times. The CDR3 is CSARDGWGAITDTQYF. In DNA form, the CDR3 reads TGCAGTGCTAGAGATGGGTGGGGGGCCATCACAGATACGCAGTATTTT. The V call is TRBV20-1, the J call TRBJ2-3; D tentatively fits TRBD1 or TRBD2 (6 bases each). Per germline, CDR1 DFQATT and CDR2 SNEGSKA (reference sequence). The V end was cut by 0 bases, the J end by 2 bases, with 15 bases between. The CDR3 contains 16 residues.

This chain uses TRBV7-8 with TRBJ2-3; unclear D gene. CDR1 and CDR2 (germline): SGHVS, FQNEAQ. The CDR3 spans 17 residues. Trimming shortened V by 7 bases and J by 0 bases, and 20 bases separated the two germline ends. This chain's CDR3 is CASIRTRPTDSTDTQYF. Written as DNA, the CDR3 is TGTGCCAGCATCAGGACCAGGCCTACAGATAGCACAGATACGCAGTATTTT.

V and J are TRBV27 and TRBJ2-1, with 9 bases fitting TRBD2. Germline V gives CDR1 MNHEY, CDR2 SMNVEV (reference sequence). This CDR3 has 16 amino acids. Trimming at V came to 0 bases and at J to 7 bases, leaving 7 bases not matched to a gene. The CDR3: CASSLSWSGGWNEQFF. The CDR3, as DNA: TGTGCCAGCAGTTTATCGTGGAGCGGGGGGTGGAATGAGCAGTTCTTC.

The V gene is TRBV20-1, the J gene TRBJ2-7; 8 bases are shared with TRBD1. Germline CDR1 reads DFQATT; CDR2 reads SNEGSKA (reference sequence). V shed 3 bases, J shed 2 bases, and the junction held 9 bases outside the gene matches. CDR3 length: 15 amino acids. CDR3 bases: TGCAGTGCTAGCACCGGGACAGGTAGTCCCTACGAGCAGTACTTC. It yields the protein CSASTGTGSPYEQYF.

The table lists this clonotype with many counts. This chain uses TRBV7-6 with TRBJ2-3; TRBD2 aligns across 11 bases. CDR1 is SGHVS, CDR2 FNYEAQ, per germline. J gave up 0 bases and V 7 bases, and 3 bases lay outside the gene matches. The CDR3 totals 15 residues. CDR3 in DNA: TGTGCCAGCACCCGACTAGCGGGGAGCACAGATACGCAGTATTTT. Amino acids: CASTRLAGSTDTQYF. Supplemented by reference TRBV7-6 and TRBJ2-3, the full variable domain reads GAGVSQSPRYKVTKRGQDVALRCDPISGHVSLYWYRQALGQGPEFLTYFNYEAQQDKSGLPNDRFSAERPEGSISTLTIQRTEQRDSAMYRCASTRLAGSTDTQYFGPGTRLTVL.

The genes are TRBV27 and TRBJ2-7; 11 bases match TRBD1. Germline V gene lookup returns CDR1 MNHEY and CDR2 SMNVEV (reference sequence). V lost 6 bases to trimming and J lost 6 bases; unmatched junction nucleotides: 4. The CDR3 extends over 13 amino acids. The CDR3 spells CASRRTGGSEQYF. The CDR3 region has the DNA TGTGCCAGCAGGCGGACAGGGGGCAGCGAGCAGTACTTC.

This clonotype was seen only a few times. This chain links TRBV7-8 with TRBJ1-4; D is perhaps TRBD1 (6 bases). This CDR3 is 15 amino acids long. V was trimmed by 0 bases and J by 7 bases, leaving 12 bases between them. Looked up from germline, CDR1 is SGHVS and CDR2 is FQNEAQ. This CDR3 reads CASSLASGAGEKLFF. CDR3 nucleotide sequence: TGTGCCAGCAGCTTAGCGTCAGGGGCAGGTGAAAAACTGTTTTTT.

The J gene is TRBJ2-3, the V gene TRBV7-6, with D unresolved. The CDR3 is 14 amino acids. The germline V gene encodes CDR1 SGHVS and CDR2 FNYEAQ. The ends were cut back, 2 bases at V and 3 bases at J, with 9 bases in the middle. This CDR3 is CASSLRVETDTQYF. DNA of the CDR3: TGTGCCAGCAGCTTAAGGGTAGAAACAGATACGCAGTATTTT. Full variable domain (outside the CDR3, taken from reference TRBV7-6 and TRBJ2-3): GAGVSQSPRYKVTKRGQDVALRCDPISGHVSLYWYRQALGQGPEFLTYFNYEAQQDKSGLPNDRFSAERPEGSISTLTIQRTEQRDSAMYRCASSLRVETDTQYFGPGTRLTVL.

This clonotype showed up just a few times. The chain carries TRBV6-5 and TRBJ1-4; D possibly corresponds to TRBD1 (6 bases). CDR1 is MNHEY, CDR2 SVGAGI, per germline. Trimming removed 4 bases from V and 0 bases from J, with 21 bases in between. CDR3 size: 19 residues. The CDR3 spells CASSSSRHPPGATNEKLFF. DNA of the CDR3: TGTGCCAGCAGTTCCTCAAGACATCCCCCAGGGGCAACTAATGAAAAACTGTTTTTT.

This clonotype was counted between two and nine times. The CDR3 coding sequence is TGTGCCAGTAGTATAGAGCTACCGGGATCAATCAGGGGCAATCAGCCCCAGCATTTT. This codes for CASSIELPGSIRGNQPQHF. The chain links TRBV19 to TRBJ1-5; D might be TRBD1 (5 bases). Germline loops: CDR1 LNHDA, CDR2 SQIVND (reference sequence). The CDR3 has 19 residues. The V end lost 0 bases, the J end lost 2 bases, and 20 bases lay between the germline ends.

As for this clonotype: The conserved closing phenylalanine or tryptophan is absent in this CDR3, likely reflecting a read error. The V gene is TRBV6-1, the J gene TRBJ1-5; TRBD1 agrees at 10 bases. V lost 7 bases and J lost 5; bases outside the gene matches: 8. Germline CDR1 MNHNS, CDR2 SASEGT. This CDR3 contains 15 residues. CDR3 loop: CASTPTGGEDQPQHL. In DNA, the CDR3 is TGTGCCAGCACCCCGACAGGGGGCGAAGATCAGCCCCAGCATCTC.

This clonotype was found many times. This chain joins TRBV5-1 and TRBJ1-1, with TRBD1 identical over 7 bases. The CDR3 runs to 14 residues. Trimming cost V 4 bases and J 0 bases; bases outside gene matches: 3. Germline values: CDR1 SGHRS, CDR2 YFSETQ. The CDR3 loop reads CASSVGQMNTEAFF. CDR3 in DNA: TGCGCCAGCAGCGTGGGACAGATGAACACTGAAGCTTTCTTT.

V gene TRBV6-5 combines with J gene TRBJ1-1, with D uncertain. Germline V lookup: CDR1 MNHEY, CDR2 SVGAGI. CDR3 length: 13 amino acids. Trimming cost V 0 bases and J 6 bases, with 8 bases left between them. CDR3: CASSYSDLAEAFF. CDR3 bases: TGTGCCAGCAGTTACTCGGACCTGGCTGAAGCTTTCTTT.

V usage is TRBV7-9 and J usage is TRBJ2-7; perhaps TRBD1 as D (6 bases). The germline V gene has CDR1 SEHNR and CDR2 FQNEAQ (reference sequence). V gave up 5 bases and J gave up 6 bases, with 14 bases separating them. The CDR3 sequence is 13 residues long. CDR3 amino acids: CASSLPGQTEQYV. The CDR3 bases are TGTGCCAGCAGCCTCCCCGGACAGACCGAGCAGTACGTC.

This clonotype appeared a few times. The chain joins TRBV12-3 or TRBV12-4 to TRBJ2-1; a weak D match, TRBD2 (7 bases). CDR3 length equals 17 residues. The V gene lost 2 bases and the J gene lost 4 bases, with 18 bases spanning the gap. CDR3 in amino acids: CASSLIKAGGQYNEQFF. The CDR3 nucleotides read TGTGCCAGCAGTTTAATAAAGGCCGGGGGGCAGTACAATGAGCAGTTCTTC.

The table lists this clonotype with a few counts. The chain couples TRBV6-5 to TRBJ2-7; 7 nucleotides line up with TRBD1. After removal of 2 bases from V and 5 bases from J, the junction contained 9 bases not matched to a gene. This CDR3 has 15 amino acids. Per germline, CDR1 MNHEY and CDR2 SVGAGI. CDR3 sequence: CASSYLPTGINEQYV. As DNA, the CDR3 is TGTGCCAGCAGTTACCTCCCGACAGGGATCAACGAGCAGTACGTC.

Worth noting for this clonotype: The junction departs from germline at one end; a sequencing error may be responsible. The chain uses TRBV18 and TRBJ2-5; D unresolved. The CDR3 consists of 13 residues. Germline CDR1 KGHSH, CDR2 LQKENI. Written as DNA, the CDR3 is TGTGCCAACTCACTTCTGTGGATGGAGACCCAGTACTTC. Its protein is CANSLLWMETQYF. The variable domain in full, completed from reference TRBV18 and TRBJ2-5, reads NAGVMQNPRHLVRRRGQEARLRCSPMKGHSHVYWYRQLPEEGLKFMVYLQKENIIDESGMPKERFSAEFPKEGPSILRIQQVVRGDSAAYFCANSLLWMETQYFGPGTRLLVL.

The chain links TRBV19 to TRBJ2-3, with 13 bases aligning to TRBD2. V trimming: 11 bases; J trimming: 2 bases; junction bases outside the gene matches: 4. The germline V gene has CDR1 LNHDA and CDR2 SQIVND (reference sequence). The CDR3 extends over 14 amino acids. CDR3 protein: CAAGLAGVTDTQYF. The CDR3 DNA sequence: TGTGCCGCCGGACTAGCGGGGGTCACAGATACGCAGTATTTT. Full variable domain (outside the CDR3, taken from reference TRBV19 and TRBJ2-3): DGGITQSPKYLFRKEGQNVTLSCEQNLNHDAMYWYRQDPGQGLRLIYYSQIVNDFQKGDIAEGYSVSREKKESFPLTVTSAQKNPTAFYLCAAGLAGVTDTQYFGPGTRLTVL.

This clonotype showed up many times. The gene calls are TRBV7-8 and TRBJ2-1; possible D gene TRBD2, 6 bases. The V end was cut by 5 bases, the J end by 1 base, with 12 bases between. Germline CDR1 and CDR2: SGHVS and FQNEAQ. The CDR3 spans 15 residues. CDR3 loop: CASSPAGLSYNEQFF. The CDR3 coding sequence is TGTGCCAGCAGCCCCGCGGGGCTTTCCTACAATGAGCAGTTCTTC.

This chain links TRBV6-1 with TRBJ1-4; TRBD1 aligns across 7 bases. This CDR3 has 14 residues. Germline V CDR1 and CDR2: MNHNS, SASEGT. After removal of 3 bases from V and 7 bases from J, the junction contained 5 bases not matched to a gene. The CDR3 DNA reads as TGTGCCAGCAGTGACCAGGGGGACAGTGAAAAACTGTTTTTT. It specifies CASSDQGDSEKLFF.